These 9 T cell receptor beta chains were sequenced from one sample in a study of blood T cell repertoires in COVID-19. Assay: immunoSEQ multiplex PCR; the TCRdb copy retains only in-frame clones and omits some. The sample lists 85,000 to 130,000 clones, 70% to 85% occurring once. Source material: peripheral blood. The receptor set was obtained from a woman in her sixties or seventies with acute or convalescent COVID-19.

The rearrangement uses TRBV7-9 and TRBJ2-3, with 9 bases that match TRBD2. The junction had 0 bases not matched to a gene; V was cut back by 2 bases and J by 6 bases. Per the germline V gene, CDR1 is SEHNR and CDR2 is FQNEAQ (reference sequence). The CDR3 has 13 residues. The CDR3 DNA follows: TGTGCCAGCAGCTTAAGCGGGAGGGATACGCAGTATTTT. This gives the protein CASSLSGRDTQYF. The variable domain in full, completed from reference TRBV7-9 and TRBJ2-3, reads DTGVSQNPRHKITKRGQNVTFRCDPISEHNRLYWYRQTLGQGPEFLTYFQNEAQLEKSRLLSDRFSAERPKGSFSTLEIQRTEQGDSAMYLCASSLSGRDTQYFGPGTRLTVL.

V and J are TRBV29-1 and TRBJ2-5; 7 nucleotides match TRBD1. The J segment lost 4 bases and the V segment lost 7 bases, leaving 9 bases of the junction unmatched. This CDR3 spans 13 amino acids. The germline CDR1 and CDR2 sequences are SQVTM and ANQGSEA. The CDR3 loop reads CSANRGGIETQYF. CDR3 sequence (DNA): TGCAGCGCTAACAGGGGTGGGATAGAGACCCAGTACTTC.

The chain carries TRBV5-1 and TRBJ2-1, with TRBD2 matching 8 bases. CDR1 is SGHRS, CDR2 YFSETQ, per germline. V dropped 4 bases and J dropped 9; count of bases not matched to a gene: 18. The CDR3 sequence is 17 residues long. This CDR3 reads CASSREPGLGTEGEQFF. In nucleotides, the CDR3 is TGCGCCAGCAGCCGGGAACCGGGACTAGGTACGGAAGGTGAGCAGTTCTTC.

V and J are TRBV2 and TRBJ1-2, with D tentatively TRBD1 (5 bases). V lost 7 bases and J lost 4, with 16 bases in between. The germline V gene encodes CDR1 SNHLY and CDR2 FYNNEI. The length of the CDR3 is 14 residues. For the CDR3, the DNA is TGTGCCAGCACGCCCCAGGGCAGCATCTATGGCTACACCTTC. Translation gives CASTPQGSIYGYTF.

The rearrangement links TRBV5-1 to TRBJ1-1, with D hard to call. The CDR3 contains 14 residues. Germline CDR1 is SGHRS and CDR2 is YFSETQ. Trimming left V 4 bases short and J 1 base short, with 11 bases between. CDR3 bases: TGCGCCAGCAGCCCGGAGGCAGCGAACACTGAAGCTTTCTTT. It specifies CASSPEAANTEAFF.

The V gene is TRBV29-1, the J gene TRBJ2-5; 9 bases align to TRBD2. The trim removed 3 bases at V and 1 base at J, leaving 6 bases unmatched. The germline V gene has CDR1 SQVTM and CDR2 ANQGSEA. This CDR3 is built from 15 residues. The CDR3 protein is CSVEGASGIQETQYF. The CDR3 DNA reads as TGCAGCGTTGAGGGGGCTAGCGGGATCCAAGAGACCCAGTACTTC.

This rearrangement joins TRBV3-1 (or the pseudogene TRBV3-2) to TRBJ2-3, with 11 bases matching TRBD1. The CDR3 is 15 amino acids. Unmatched junction bases numbered 4, after V lost 4 bases and J lost 4 bases. Germline loops: CDR1 LGHDT, CDR2 YNNKEL (reference sequence). CDR3 protein: CASSLGTGGADTQYF. DNA for the CDR3: TGTGCCAGCAGCCTCGGGACAGGGGGAGCAGATACGCAGTATTTT.

The chain carries TRBV9 and TRBJ2-7; a possible D gene is TRBD1 (7 bases). This CDR3 contains 14 residues. Germline-derived CDR1 and CDR2 are SGDLS and YYNGEE. The V end was cut by 4 bases, the J end by 4 bases, with 15 bases between. The CDR3 bases are TGTGCCAGCAGCCGCGGGACAGCGGCTTACGAGCAGTACTTC. It yields the protein CASSRGTAAYEQYF.

The chain recombines TRBV5-1 with TRBJ1-1; a possible D gene is TRBD1 (5 bases). The V and J ends lost 4 bases and 6 bases respectively, with 13 bases between them. This CDR3 contains 13 residues. In germline, CDR1 is SGHRS, CDR2 YFSETQ. CDR3 nucleotides: TGCGCCAGCAGCCCCCTTCAGGGTTCTGAAGCTTTCTTT. The encoded protein is CASSPLQGSEAFF.